This T cell receptor (beta chain) was sequenced for a study of blood T cell repertoires in COVID-19. In the study overall: Some COVID-19 samples were acute and others convalescent; all came from the United States, Italy and Spain. From T cells, B-cell-depleted T cells, or PBMCs came the material, which was cDNA or gDNA.

Libraries were prepared by immunoSEQ multiplex PCR; TCRdb keeps only in-frame clonotypes and omits some of them. The sample holds about 88,000 clones, around 88% seen once. Germline CDR1 is SGHRS and CDR2 is YFSETQ. After removal of 4 bases from V and 4 bases from J, the junction contained 5 bases not matched to a gene. The CDR3 runs to 14 residues. The receptor comes from an older woman with COVID-19, enrolled during active disease. The sequencing sample was made of peripheral blood. V is TRBV5-1 and J is TRBJ1-1, with TRBD1 matching over 9 bases. CDR3 bases: TGCGCCAGCAGCACCGGACAGGGGTTCACTGAAGCTTTCTTT. It translates to CASSTGQGFTEAFF.